The 25 T cell receptor beta chains in this list originate from one sample, sequenced in a study of breast tumors, draining lymph nodes, adjacent tissues. Axillary draining lymph nodes of breast cancer patients supplied the node samples. TCRdb redid the calling of the multiplex PCR reads with MiXCR, one entry per CDR3 protein. The table has some 130,000 distinct CDR3 sequences, over 20% seen once; the top ten hold around 2.2%. Sequencing input: axillary lymph node tissue. The receptors were sampled from a female donor with breast cancer. Some clones in this sample may be carry-over from other donors' samples.

This clonotype was recorded many times. The chain is built from TRBV2 and TRBJ2-7, with D maybe TRBD1 (7 bases). CDR1 and CDR2 from the germline V gene are SNHLY and FYNNEI. Deletions cut 5 bases from V and 3 bases from J, with 8 bases between. The CDR3 length is 12 residues. CDR3 bases: TGTGCCAGCAGTCAGGGGGGCTACGAGCAGTACTTC. It translates to CASSQGGYEQYF.

This clonotype was seen ten or more times. The genes are TRBV20-1 and TRBJ1-2; D is ambiguous. The CDR3 has 12 amino acids. CDR1 DFQATT and CDR2 SNEGSKA come from the germline V gene (reference sequence). Trimming took off 3 bases at V and 1 base at J, with 6 bases between the two ends. The CDR3 region is CSARSDNYGYTF. DNA for the CDR3: TGCAGTGCTAGGTCGGATAACTATGGCTACACCTTC.

This clonotype has a handful of counts. The rearrangement links TRBV12-3 or TRBV12-4 to TRBJ2-6; maybe TRBD2 (6 bases). V shed 1 base and J shed 4 bases, with 11 bases lying between them. The length of the CDR3 is 16 residues. The CDR3 DNA follows: TGTGCCAGCAGTTTAGGGGCGGGGTCCGGGGCCAACGTCCTGACTTTC. Protein sequence: CASSLGAGSGANVLTF.

This clonotype was recorded at least ten times. The rearrangement links TRBV5-1 to TRBJ2-7, with D perhaps given as TRBD1 or TRBD2 (5 bases each). Germline V gene lookup returns CDR1 SGHRS and CDR2 YFSETQ. The CDR3 loop spans 15 amino acids. V lost 1 base and J 0 bases, leaving 11 bases between the germline ends. The CDR3 reads CASSLTTGASYEQYF. CDR3 nucleotide sequence: TGCGCCAGCAGCTTGACAACCGGGGCCTCCTACGAGCAGTACTTC.

This clonotype was picked up many times. The chain is built from TRBV15 and TRBJ1-4; D is unclear. The CDR3 consists of 14 residues. Germline V lookup: CDR1 LNHNV, CDR2 YYDKDF (reference sequence). Deletions cut 1 base from V and 5 bases from J, with 8 bases between. For the CDR3, the DNA is TGTGCCACCAGCAGAGCGCGGATAAATGAAAAACTGTTTTTT. Its translation is CATSRARINEKLFF. Filled out from reference TRBV15 and TRBJ1-4, the complete variable domain reads DAMVIQNPRYQVTQFGKPVTLSCSQTLNHNVMYWYQQKSSQAPKLLFHYYDKDFNNEADTPDNFQSRRPNTSFCFLDIRSPGLGDTAMYLCATSRARINEKLFFGSGTQLSVL.

This clonotype has ten or more counts. The CDR3 DNA sequence: TGTGCCAGCACCGAGGTAGCGGGAATCACCGGGGAGCTGTTTTTT. Translated, it gives CASTEVAGITGELFF. This chain links TRBV2 with TRBJ2-2; 8 nucleotides match TRBD2. The ends lost 7 bases at V and 4 bases at J; junction bases unmatched: 8. Per the germline V gene, CDR1 is SNHLY and CDR2 is FYNNEI. This CDR3 is built from 15 residues.

The sample holds many counts of this clonotype. The chain joins TRBV20-1 to TRBJ2-1; D call uncertain. The CDR3 sequence is 14 residues long. V was trimmed by 5 bases and J by 0 bases, leaving 11 bases between them. The germline V gene encodes CDR1 DFQATT and CDR2 SNEGSKA (reference sequence). For the CDR3, the DNA is TGCAGTGCTGTACGACCCAACTCCTACAATGAGCAGTTCTTC. This translates into CSAVRPNSYNEQFF.

Details on this clonotype: A much more abundant neighbour one base away suggests this may be a read error. The chain carries TRBV6-5 and TRBJ1-6; D may be TRBD1 (5 bases). This CDR3 region has 15 residues. The V and J ends lost 2 bases and 7 bases respectively, with 12 bases between them. CDR1 is MNHEY, CDR2 SVGAGI, per germline. The CDR3 sequence is CASSYRQGTNSPLHF. CDR3 sequence (DNA): TGTGCCAGCAGTTACCGGCAGGGTACGAATTCACCCCTCCACTTT.

In its sample, this clonotype was seen many times. V usage is TRBV10-3 and J usage is TRBJ2-1; 9 nucleotides agree with TRBD1. In germline, CDR1 is ENHRY, CDR2 SYGVKD. This CDR3 has 14 residues. V lost 6 bases, J lost 5 bases, and 5 bases stayed unmatched. The CDR3 DNA reads as TGTGCCATCAGAAGGACAGGGGATGACAATGAGCAGTTCTTC. Translating gives CAIRRTGDDNEQFF.

This clonotype was counted at least ten times. This chain joins TRBV30 and TRBJ2-5; no definite D call. The CDR3 length is 13 residues. Trimming took off 0 bases at V and 4 bases at J, with 9 bases between the two ends. Germline values: CDR1 GTSNPN, CDR2 SVGIG (reference sequence). The chain's CDR3 is CAWSVLASETQYF. In DNA, the CDR3 is TGTGCCTGGAGTGTACTCGCGTCAGAGACCCAGTACTTC. The full variable domain, in which reference TRBV30 and TRBJ2-5 provide the parts outside the CDR3, is SQTIHQWPATLVQPVGSPLSLECTVEGTSNPNLYWYRQAAGRGLQLLFYSVGIGQISSEVPQNLSASRPQDRQFILSSKKLLLSDSGFYLCAWSVLASETQYFGPGTRLLVL.

This clonotype was recorded many times. The rearrangement links TRBV6-5 to TRBJ2-1; 7 bases fit TRBD1. Germline V lookup: CDR1 MNHEY, CDR2 SVGAGI. Trimming at V came to 6 bases and at J to 0 bases, leaving 8 bases not matched to a gene. The CDR3 is 16 residues long. The CDR3 region is CASRETGAPSYNEQFF. CDR3 coding DNA: TGTGCCAGCAGGGAAACAGGGGCCCCCTCCTACAATGAGCAGTTCTTC.

This clonotype was seen ten or more times. The chain joins TRBV7-6 to TRBJ2-1; 8 bases line up with TRBD2. The CDR3 consists of 18 residues. The ends lost 4 bases at V and 6 bases at J; junction bases unmatched: 17. Germline values: CDR1 SGHVS, CDR2 FNYEAQ. CDR3 in DNA: TGTGCCAGCAGCTCTAGTAGGGGGGAGCGGGAGTGGGGCAATGAGCAGTTCTTC. Its protein product is CASSSSRGEREWGNEQFF.

This clonotype was seen a handful of times. This may be a read error, as it is one base from a much larger clone. The gene calls are TRBV10-3 and TRBJ2-7, with D possibly matching TRBD1 (5 bases). The CDR3 totals 14 residues. The germline CDR1 and CDR2 sequences are ENHRY and SYGVKD. This CDR3 is CAISPRVDSYGQYF. The CDR3 nucleotides read TGTGCCATCAGTCCCAGGGTCGACTCCTACGGGCAGTACTTC.

The rearrangement joins TRBV3-1 to TRBJ1-2; the match to TRBD1 covers 11 bases. The CDR3 covers 15 residues. CDR1 is LGHDT, CDR2 YNNKEL, per germline (reference sequence). The V segment lost 2 bases and the J segment 10 bases; nucleotides outside the gene matches: 9. The CDR3 bases are TGTGCCAGCAGCCAATTTCCGGGACAGGGGGACGTCTACACCTTC. Translation gives CASSQFPGQGDVYTF.

Worth noting for this clonotype: A much larger clone lies one base from this, so it may be a read error. The V and J genes are TRBV11-2 and TRBJ2-2; D gene ambiguous. The CDR3 sequence is 11 residues long. Germline CDR1 reads SGHAT; CDR2 reads FQNNGV. CDR3 in amino acids: CANSLAGELFF. The CDR3 nucleotides are TGTGCCAACAGCTTAGCCGGGGAGCTGTTTTTT.

This clonotype was picked up many times. The chain couples TRBV20-1 to TRBJ2-1; 8 nucleotides align to TRBD2. CDR1 is DFQATT and CDR2 is SNEGSKA in the germline V gene (reference sequence). V lost 6 bases, J lost 4 bases, and 8 bases stayed unmatched. The CDR3 totals 14 residues. CDR3 residues: CSAWTSWQYNEQFF. Written as DNA, the CDR3 is TGCAGTGCATGGACTAGCTGGCAGTACAATGAGCAGTTCTTC.

This clonotype was detected ten times or more. The chain uses TRBV12-3 or TRBV12-4 and TRBJ2-3; tentative D call: TRBD2 (5 bases). V lost 6 bases and J 1 base, leaving 5 bases between the germline ends. The CDR3 sequence is 12 residues long. The CDR3 DNA sequence: TGTGCCAGCAGGGAGGGCACAGATACGCAGTATTTT. This translates into CASREGTDTQYF.

This clonotype was counted at least ten times. This chain uses TRBV7-9 with TRBJ2-1; 11 bases line up with TRBD2. Germline V CDR1 and CDR2: SEHNR, FQNEAQ (reference sequence). This CDR3 is built from 16 residues. V lost 1 base and J lost 6; bases outside the gene matches: 5. The CDR3 is CASSLGKLAGANEQFF. The DNA for the CDR3 is TGTGCCAGCAGCTTAGGGAAACTAGCGGGAGCCAATGAGCAGTTCTTC.

This clonotype was seen repeatedly, ten times or more. The chain carries TRBV2 and TRBJ2-3; D may match TRBD1 or TRBD2 (5 bases each). CDR1 and CDR2 (germline): SNHLY, FYNNEI. V dropped 5 bases and J dropped 4 bases, with 16 bases sitting between them. CDR3 size: 15 residues. CDR3 DNA: TGTGCCAGCAGTTATGGCCCCGGGGACGCAGATACGCAGTATTTT. This gives the protein CASSYGPGDADTQYF.

About this clonotype itself: A read error may explain this, as a much larger clone is one base away. The chain employs TRBV15 and TRBJ2-3; 13 nucleotides match TRBD2. The CDR3 length is 16 residues. CDR1 LNHNV and CDR2 YYDKDF come from the germline V gene (reference sequence). CDR3 bases: TGTGCCACCGGCAGAGTACTAGCGGGAGGGGAATACGTCGGGTATTTT. This translates into CATGRVLAGGEYVGYF.

For this clonotype: This may be a read error: a much more frequent sequence differs by one nucleotide. This chain links TRBV27 with TRBJ1-5; TRBD1 matches at 9 bases. CDR1 and CDR2 from the germline V gene are MNHEY and SMNVEV (reference sequence). V gave up 7 bases and J gave up 5 bases; unmatched junction bases: 9. The CDR3 length is 15 residues. CDR3 sequence (DNA): TGTGCCAGCAAACACGGGACAGGGAGCTATCAGCCCCAGCATTTT. The encoded protein is CASKHGTGSYQPQHF.

This clonotype was picked up a small number of times. The rearrangement links TRBV20-1 to TRBJ2-1, with 9 positions matching TRBD1. V was pared by 3 bases and J by 9 bases, with 12 bases of the junction left unmatched. Germline CDR1 DFQATT, CDR2 SNEGSKA (reference sequence). CDR3 length equals 15 residues. The CDR3 DNA reads as TGCAGTGCTAGGACAGGGGGACAGATACACGGTGAGCAGTTCTTC. Encoded protein: CSARTGGQIHGEQFF.

Details on this clonotype: Since a much larger clone is just one base distant, this may be a read error. The chain links TRBV27 to TRBJ2-1; D could derive from TRBD1 or TRBD2 (5 bases each). Trimming took off 6 bases at V and 9 bases at J, with 15 bases between the two ends. The CDR3 is 13 residues long. Germline assignment: CDR1 MNHEY and CDR2 SMNVEV (reference sequence). The DNA for the CDR3 is TGTGCCAGCAGGGTAGGAAGTGGGACTGAGCAGTTCTTC. Amino acids: CASRVGSGTEQFF.

This clonotype was counted ten times or more. In nucleotides, the CDR3 is TGTGCCAGTAGTCCAGGAAGAGATGGGGCCAACGTCCTGACTTTC. Amino acid sequence: CASSPGRDGANVLTF. The chain uses TRBV19 and TRBJ2-6; D is undetermined. The CDR3 totals 15 residues. The germline V gene has CDR1 LNHDA and CDR2 SQIVND (reference sequence). Trimming cost V 5 bases and J 3 bases, with 11 bases left between them.

This clonotype was seen ten or more times. The chain joins TRBV29-1 to TRBJ2-6; D might be TRBD1 (5 bases). The CDR3 is made up of 14 amino acids. Looked up from germline, CDR1 is SQVTM and CDR2 is ANQGSEA. V shed 6 bases and J shed 0 bases, with 9 bases lying between them. CDR3 nucleotide sequence: TGCAGCGTGCGAGACAGCTCTGGGGCCAACGTCCTGACTTTC. This sequence encodes CSVRDSSGANVLTF.